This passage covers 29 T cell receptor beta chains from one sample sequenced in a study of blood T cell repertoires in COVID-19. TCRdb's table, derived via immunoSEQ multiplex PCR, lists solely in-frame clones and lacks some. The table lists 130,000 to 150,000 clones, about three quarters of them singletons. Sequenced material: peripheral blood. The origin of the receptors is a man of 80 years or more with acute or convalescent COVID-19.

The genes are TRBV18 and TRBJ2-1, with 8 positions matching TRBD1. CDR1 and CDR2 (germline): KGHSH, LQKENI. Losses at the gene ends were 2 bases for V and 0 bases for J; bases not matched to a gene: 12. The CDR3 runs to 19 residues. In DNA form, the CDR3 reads TGTGCCAGCTCACCATCTCTGGGGACAGGAGAATTCTCCTACAATGAGCAGTTCTTC. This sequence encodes CASSPSLGTGEFSYNEQFF.

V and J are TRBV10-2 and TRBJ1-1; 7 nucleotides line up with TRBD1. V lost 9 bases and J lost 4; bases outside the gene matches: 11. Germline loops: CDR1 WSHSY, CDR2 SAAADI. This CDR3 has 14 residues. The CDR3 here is CASIQQGVGTEAFF. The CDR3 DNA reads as TGCGCCAGTATTCAGCAGGGGGTGGGCACTGAAGCTTTCTTT.

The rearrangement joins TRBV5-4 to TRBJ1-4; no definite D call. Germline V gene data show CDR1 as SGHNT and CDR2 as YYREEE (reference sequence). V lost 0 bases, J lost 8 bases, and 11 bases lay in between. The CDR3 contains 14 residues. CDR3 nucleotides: TGTGCCAGCAGCTTGGCCGGGATCGAGGAAAAACTGTTTTTT. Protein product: CASSLAGIEEKLFF.

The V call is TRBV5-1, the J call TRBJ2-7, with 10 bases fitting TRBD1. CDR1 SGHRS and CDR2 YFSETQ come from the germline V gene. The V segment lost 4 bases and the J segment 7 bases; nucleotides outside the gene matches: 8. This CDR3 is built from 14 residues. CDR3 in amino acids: CASSLEPGQGEQYF. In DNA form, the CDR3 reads TGCGCCAGCAGCCTCGAGCCGGGACAGGGGGAGCAGTACTTC. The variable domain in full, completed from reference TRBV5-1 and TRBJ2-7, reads KAGVTQTPRYLIKTRGQQVTLSCSPISGHRSVSWYQQTPGQGLQFLFEYFSETQRNKGNFPGRFSGRQFSNSRSEMNVSTLELGDSALYLCASSLEPGQGEQYFGPGTRLTVT.

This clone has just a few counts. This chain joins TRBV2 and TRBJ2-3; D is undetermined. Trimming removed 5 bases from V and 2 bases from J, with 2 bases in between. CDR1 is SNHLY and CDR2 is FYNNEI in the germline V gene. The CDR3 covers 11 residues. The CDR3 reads CASSYTDTQYF. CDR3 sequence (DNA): TGTGCCAGCAGTTACACAGATACGCAGTATTTT.

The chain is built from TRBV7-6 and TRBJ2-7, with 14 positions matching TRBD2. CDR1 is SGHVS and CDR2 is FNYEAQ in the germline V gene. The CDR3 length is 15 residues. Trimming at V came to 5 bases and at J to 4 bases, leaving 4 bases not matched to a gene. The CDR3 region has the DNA TGTGCCAGCAGCGTGACTAGCGGGGGGGCTTACGAGCAGTACTTC. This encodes CASSVTSGGAYEQYF.

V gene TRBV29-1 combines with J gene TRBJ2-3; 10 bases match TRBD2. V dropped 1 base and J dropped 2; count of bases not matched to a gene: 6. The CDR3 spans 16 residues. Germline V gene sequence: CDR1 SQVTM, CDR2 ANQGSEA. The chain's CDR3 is CSVEGPSGGDTDTQYF. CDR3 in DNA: TGCAGCGTTGAAGGCCCAAGCGGGGGGGACACAGATACGCAGTATTTT.

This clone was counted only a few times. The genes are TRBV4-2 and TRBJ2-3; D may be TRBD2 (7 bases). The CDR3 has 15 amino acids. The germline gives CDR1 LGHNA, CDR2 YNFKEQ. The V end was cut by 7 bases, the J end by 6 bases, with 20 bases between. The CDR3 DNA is TGTGCCAGCACCCTAGGGGGGGCCCCGGTTGATACGCAGTATTTT. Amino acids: CASTLGGAPVDTQYF.

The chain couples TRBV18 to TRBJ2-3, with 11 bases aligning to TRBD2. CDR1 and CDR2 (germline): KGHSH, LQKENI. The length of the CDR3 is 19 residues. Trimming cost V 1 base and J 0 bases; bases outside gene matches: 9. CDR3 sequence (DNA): TGTGCCAGCTCACCACTTAGCGCACTAGCGGGGGCCAGCACAGATACGCAGTATTTT. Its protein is CASSPLSALAGASTDTQYF.

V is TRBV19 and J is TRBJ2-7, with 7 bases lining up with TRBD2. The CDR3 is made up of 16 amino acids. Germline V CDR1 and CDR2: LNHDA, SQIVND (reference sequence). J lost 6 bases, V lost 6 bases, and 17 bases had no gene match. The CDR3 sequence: CASSFNGGTDSGEQYF. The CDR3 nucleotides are TGTGCCAGTAGCTTCAACGGGGGGACTGACTCGGGCGAGCAGTACTTC.

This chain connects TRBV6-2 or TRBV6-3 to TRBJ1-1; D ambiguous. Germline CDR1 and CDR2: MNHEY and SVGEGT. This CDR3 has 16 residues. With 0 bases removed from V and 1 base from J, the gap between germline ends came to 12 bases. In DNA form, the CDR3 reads TGTGCCAGCAGTTACTCGAGGAGCGACGGGAACACTGAAGCTTTCTTT. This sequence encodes CASSYSRSDGNTEAFF.

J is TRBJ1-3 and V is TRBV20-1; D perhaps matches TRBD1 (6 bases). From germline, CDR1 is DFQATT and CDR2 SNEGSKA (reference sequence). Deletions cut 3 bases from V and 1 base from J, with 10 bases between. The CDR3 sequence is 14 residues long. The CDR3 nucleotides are TGCAGTGCTAGTTCAGGGGATTCTGGAAACACCATATATTTT. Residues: CSASSGDSGNTIYF.

CDR3 sequence: CASSIQGQGDDEKLFF. The DNA for the CDR3 is TGTGCCAGTAGTATCCAGGGACAGGGGGATGATGAAAAACTGTTTTTT. The rearrangement links TRBV19 to TRBJ1-4; 11 bases map to TRBD1. The CDR3 is made up of 16 amino acids. After removal of 3 bases from V and 6 bases from J, the junction contained 6 bases not matched to a gene. Germline CDR1 is LNHDA and CDR2 is SQIVND (reference sequence).

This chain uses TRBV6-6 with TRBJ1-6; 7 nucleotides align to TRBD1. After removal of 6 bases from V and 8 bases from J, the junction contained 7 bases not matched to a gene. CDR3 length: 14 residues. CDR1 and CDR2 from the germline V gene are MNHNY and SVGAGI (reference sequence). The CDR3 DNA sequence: TGTGCCAGCAGGCCTCCAGGGGGTGATTCACCCCTCCACTTT. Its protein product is CASRPPGGDSPLHF.

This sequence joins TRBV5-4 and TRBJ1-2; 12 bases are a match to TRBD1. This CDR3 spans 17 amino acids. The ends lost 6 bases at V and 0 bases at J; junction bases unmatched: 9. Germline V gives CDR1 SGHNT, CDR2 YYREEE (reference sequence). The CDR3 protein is CASKTGTGGSPNYGYTF. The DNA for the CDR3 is TGTGCCAGCAAAACCGGGACAGGGGGCTCCCCTAACTATGGCTACACCTTC.

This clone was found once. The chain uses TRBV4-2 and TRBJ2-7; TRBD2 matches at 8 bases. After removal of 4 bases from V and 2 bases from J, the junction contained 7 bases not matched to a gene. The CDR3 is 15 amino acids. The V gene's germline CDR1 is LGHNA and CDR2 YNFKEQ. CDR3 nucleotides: TGTGCCAGCAGCCGCAGGCGGGGGGTAACCTACGAGCAGTACTTC. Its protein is CASSRRRGVTYEQYF.

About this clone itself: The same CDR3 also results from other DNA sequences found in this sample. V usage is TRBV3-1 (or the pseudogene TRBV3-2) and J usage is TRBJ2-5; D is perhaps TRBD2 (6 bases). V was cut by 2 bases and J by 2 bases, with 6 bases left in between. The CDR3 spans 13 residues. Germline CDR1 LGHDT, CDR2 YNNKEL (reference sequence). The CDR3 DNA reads TGTGCCAGCAGCCAAAGCGGGCAAGAGACCCAGTACTTC. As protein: CASSQSGQETQYF.

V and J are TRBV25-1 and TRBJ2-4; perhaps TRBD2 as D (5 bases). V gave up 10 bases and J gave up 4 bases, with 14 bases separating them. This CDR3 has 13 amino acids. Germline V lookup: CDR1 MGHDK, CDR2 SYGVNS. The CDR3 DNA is TGTGCCACCGCCGGGGTGGGAAAAAACATTCAGTACTTC. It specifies CATAGVGKNIQYF.

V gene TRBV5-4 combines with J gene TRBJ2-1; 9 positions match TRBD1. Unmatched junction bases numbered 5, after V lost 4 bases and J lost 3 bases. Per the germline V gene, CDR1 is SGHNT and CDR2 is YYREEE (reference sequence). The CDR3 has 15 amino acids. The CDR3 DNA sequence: TGTGCCAGCAGCGTAGGGGGACAGGGCTACAATGAGCAGTTCTTC. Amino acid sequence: CASSVGGQGYNEQFF. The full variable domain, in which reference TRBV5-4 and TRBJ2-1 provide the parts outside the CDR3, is ETGVTQSPTHLIKTRGQQVTLRCSSQSGHNTVSWYQQALGQGPQFIFQYYREEENGRGNFPPRFSGLQFPNYSSELNVNALELDDSALYLCASSVGGQGYNEQFFGPGTRLTVL.

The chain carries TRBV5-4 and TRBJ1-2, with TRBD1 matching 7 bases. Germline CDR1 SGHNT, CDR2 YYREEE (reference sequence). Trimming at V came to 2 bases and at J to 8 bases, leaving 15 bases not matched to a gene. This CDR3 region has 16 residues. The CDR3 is CASSLARPGGPLGYTF. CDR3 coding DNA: TGTGCCAGCAGCTTAGCCCGACCAGGGGGACCCCTAGGCTACACCTTC.

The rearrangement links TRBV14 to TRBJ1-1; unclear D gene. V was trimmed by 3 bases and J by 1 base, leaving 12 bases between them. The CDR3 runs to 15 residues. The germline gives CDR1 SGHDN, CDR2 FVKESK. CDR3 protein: CASSQYGRKNTEAFF. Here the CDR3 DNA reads TGTGCCAGCAGCCAGTACGGCAGGAAGAACACTGAAGCTTTCTTT.

The CDR3 spells CASSGRERETQYF. The CDR3, as DNA: TGCGCCAGCAGTGGAAGGGAGCGAGAGACCCAGTACTTC. This chain connects TRBV10-1 to TRBJ2-5, with D possibly matching TRBD2 (5 bases). Germline CDR1 reads WNHNN; CDR2 reads SYGVQD (reference sequence). This CDR3 has 13 residues. V lost 4 bases to trimming and J lost 4 bases, with 10 bases between them.

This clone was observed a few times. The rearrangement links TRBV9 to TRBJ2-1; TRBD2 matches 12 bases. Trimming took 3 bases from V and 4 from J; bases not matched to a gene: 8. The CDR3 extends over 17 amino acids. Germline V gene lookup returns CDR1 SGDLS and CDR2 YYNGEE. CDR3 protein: CASSAPATSGGYNEQFF. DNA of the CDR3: TGTGCCAGCAGCGCGCCGGCTACTAGCGGGGGGTACAATGAGCAGTTCTTC.

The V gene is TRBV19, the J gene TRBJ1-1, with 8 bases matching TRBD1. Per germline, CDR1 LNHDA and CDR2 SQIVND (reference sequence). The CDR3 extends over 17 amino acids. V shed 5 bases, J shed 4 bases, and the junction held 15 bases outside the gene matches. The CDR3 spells CASSDWTGIGKGTEAFF. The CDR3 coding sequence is TGTGCCAGTAGTGACTGGACAGGGATCGGAAAGGGCACTGAAGCTTTCTTT. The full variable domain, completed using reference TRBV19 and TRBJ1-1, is DGGITQSPKYLFRKEGQNVTLSCEQNLNHDAMYWYRQDPGQGLRLIYYSQIVNDFQKGDIAEGYSVSREKKESFPLTVTSAQKNPTAFYLCASSDWTGIGKGTEAFFGQGTRLTVV.

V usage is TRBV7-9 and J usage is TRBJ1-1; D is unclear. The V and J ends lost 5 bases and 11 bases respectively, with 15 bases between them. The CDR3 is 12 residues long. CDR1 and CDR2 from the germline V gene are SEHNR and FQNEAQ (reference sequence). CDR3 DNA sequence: TGTGCCAGCAGCGAGATTACTTTTACGGCTTTCTTT. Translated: CASSEITFTAFF.

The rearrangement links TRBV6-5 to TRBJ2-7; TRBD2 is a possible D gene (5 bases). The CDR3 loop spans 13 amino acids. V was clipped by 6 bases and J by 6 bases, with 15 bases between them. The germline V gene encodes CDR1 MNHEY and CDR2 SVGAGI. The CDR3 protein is CASRPPGLSEQYF. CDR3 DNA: TGTGCCAGCAGACCTCCAGGACTCTCCGAGCAGTACTTC.

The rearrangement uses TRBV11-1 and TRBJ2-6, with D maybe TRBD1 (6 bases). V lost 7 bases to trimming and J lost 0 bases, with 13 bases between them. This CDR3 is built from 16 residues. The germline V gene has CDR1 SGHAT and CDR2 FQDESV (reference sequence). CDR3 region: CASKRQASSGANVLTF. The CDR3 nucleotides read TGTGCCAGCAAACGACAGGCGAGCTCTGGGGCCAACGTCCTGACTTTC. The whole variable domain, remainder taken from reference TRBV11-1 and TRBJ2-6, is EAEVAQSPRYKITEKSQAVAFWCDPISGHATLYWYRQILGQGPELLVQFQDESVVDDSQLPKDRFSAERLKGVDSTLKIQPAELGDSAMYLCASKRQASSGANVLTFGAGSRLTVL.

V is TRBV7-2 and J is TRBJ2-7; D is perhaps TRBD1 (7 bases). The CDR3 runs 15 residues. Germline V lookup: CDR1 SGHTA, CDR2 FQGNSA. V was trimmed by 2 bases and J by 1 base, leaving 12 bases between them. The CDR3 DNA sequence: TGTGCCAGCAGCTTATGGGCAGGGGGGTCCTACGAGCAGTACTTC. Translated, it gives CASSLWAGGSYEQYF.

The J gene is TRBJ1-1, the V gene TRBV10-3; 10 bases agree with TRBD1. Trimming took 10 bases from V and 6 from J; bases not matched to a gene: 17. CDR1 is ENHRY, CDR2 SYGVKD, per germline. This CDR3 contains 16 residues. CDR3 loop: CATDTEAGTGVAEAFF. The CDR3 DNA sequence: TGTGCCACAGACACAGAAGCCGGGACAGGGGTGGCTGAAGCTTTCTTT.